This T cell receptor beta chain was obtained from a study of glioma-infiltrating T cells after dendritic cell vaccination (dated by TCRdb to the mid-2010s). Study-wide context: Of the approximately 15 glioblastoma patients in the cohort, all drawn from Phase I and II dendritic cell vaccination trials, 9 were newly diagnosed and 6 had recurrent disease. Between 2003 and 2012, patients were given autologous tumor lysate-pulsed dendritic cell vaccination. To make the vaccine, monocyte-derived dendritic cells were cultured for about seven days with IL-4 and GM-CSF and then pulsed overnight with autologous tumor lysate. Three intradermal dendritic cell vaccine injections were administered to patients at biweekly intervals in the arm below the axilla. In glioblastoma patients vaccinated with dendritic cells, deep sequencing of TCR beta CDR3 regions served to measure tumor-infiltrating lymphocyte content and to compare repertoires between tumor and blood. Survival after dendritic cell vaccination was correlated with TCR sequencing metrics, including TIL content and tumor-blood repertoire overlap.

The sample's time point, from its label and the paper: after dendritic cell vaccination, including at tumor progression/relapse. Patients were selected on the basis of adequate residual fresh-frozen tumor tissue and more than two years of available survival data. None of the glioblastoma patients carried an isocitrate dehydrogenase mutation, although molecular status otherwise varied. PBMC were collected before vaccination, two weeks after the third vaccination, and at tumor progression if progression occurred. The Qiagen DNeasy Blood extraction Kit was used to extract genomic DNA. Details on this clone: Its binding antigen is unknown. One base away there is no much larger clone; base qualities are not given.

Study-wide findings and limitations: The cohort was small and heterogeneous, few patients had complete blood and tumor sets, and even fewer had initial-recurrent tumor pairs. The three-group TCR overlap response model was characterized as speculative, and prospective validation of the model was stated to be required. TCR clonality showed no direct relationship with survival, which suggests that a diverse polyclonal response may matter. Longer time to progression and overall survival after dendritic cell vaccination were predicted by higher estimated pretreatment TIL content.

TCRB CDR3 regions were amplified from around 1.9 ug genomic DNA, or all available DNA if less, using the immunoSEQ assay. For multiplex PCR, 60 forward primers for TCR V beta segments and 13 reverse primers for J beta segments were used. To estimate reads per starting template, synthetic control templates were spiked into each sample at limiting dilution. The Illumina HiSeq System generated 87 bp sequencing reads. Concerning the study's data processing: PCR and sequencing errors were removed by a nearest neighbor algorithm that merged closely related sequences. TCR overlap was defined as the percentage of unique tumor TCR beta sequences that were also present in the same patient's peripheral blood. What TCRdb holds here is the immuneACCESS table cut down to in-frame rearrangements. Part of the clones is not present; checked against another copy, under half of the missing clones reflect an unresolved V gene, and the others are unexplained. D and trimming were read from the DNA, whereas the V and J calls and clone size are those reported in that table. A total of some 78,000 clones appear in this sample, 85% of them only once. Around 8.5% of the sample rests with the top ten.

CDR1 and CDR2 were assigned from the germline V gene as KGHSH and LQKENI. V is reduced by 0 bases and J by 6 bases, leaving a spacing of 11 bases between them. There are 14 amino acids in the CDR3, from cysteine to phenylalanine inclusive. Only the CDR3 portion is preserved as DNA: 42 bases, with reading frame beginning at the first base. The material was blood, obtained after dendritic cell vaccination. In this chain, TRBV18 is recombined with TRBJ1-1; the D gene is perhaps TRBD1, from 6 matching bases. The clonotype comes from a human donor with glioblastoma. Here the CDR3 is given as CASSPPGTGSEAFF. The nucleotide sequence is TGTGCCAGCTCACCACCAGGAACAGGGTCTGAAGCTTTCTTT.